These T cell receptor beta chains were read from a single sample in a study of blood T cell repertoires in COVID-19. Here immunoSEQ multiplex PCR was the method, and the copy in TCRdb shows in-frame clones only, minus some. The sample contains approximately 39,000 clones, about 87% of which appear only once. The sample was peripheral blood. Receptors were obtained from a man in his fifties with active or convalescent COVID-19. Each CDR3 is given with its conserved first and last residue. The order of the fields is clone size, V gene, D gene, J gene, CDR3 protein, CDR3 DNA. A D gene is named only where the DNA matches it firmly. The size entry is marked missing in some rows and otherwise reads once, few, many or a size class.

NA,TRBV28,NA,TRBJ1-5,CASSPTGPNQPQHF,TGTGCCAGCAGTCCGACAGGCCCCAATCAGCCCCAGCATTTT
NA,TRBV7-7,TRBD2,TRBJ2-5,CASSRGLAGGQETQYF,TGTGCTAGCAGCCGCGGACTAGCGGGGGGCCAAGAGACCCAGTACTTC
NA,TRBV19,TRBD1,TRBJ1-1,CASSPDRANEAFF,TGTGCCAGTAGCCCCGACAGGGCCAATGAAGCTTTCTTT
NA,TRBV20-1,TRBD2,TRBJ2-3,CSALGGDTQYF,TGCAGTGCCTTGGGGGGGGATACGCAGTATTTT
NA,TRBV4-2,NA,TRBJ2-1,CASSQEAQGGYNEQFF,TGTGCCAGCAGCCAAGAAGCACAGGGTGGTTACAATGAGCAGTTCTTC
NA,TRBV6-1,TRBD1,TRBJ1-5,CASSDLLDRGLAPSNQPQHF,TGTGCCAGCAGTGACCTCCTGGACAGGGGCCTTGCTCCGAGCAATCAGCCCCAGCATTTT
NA,TRBV6-5,NA,TRBJ1-5,CASRLVNQPQHF,TGTGCCAGCAGACTAGTGAACCAGCCCCAGCATTTT
NA,TRBV24-1,TRBD1,TRBJ1-5,CATSADRAPNQPQHF,TGTGCCACCAGTGCGGACAGGGCTCCCAATCAGCCCCAGCATTTT
NA,TRBV5-1,NA,TRBJ2-1,CASSSGGSYNEQFF,TGCGCCAGCAGCTCCGGGGGCTCCTACAATGAGCAGTTCTTC
NA,TRBV28,NA,TRBJ2-1,CASSRSRAASYNEQFF,TGTGCCAGCAGCCGAAGCAGGGCGGCGTCCTACAATGAGCAGTTCTTC
NA,TRBV5-6,TRBD1,TRBJ1-2,CASSLATDRASYGYTF,TGTGCCAGCAGCTTGGCCACGGACAGGGCTTCCTATGGCTACACCTTC
NA,TRBV4-1,TRBD1,TRBJ2-2,CASSRGQGYTGELFF,TGCGCCAGCAGCCGAGGACAGGGGTACACCGGGGAGCTGTTTTTT
few,TRBV9,NA,TRBJ2-5,CASSATGLGYETQYF,TGTGCCAGCAGCGCTACCGGTTTGGGCTATGAGACCCAGTACTTC
NA,TRBV5-1,TRBD1,TRBJ2-2,CASSFRDRGTGELFF,TGCGCCAGCAGCTTCCGGGACAGGGGAACCGGGGAGCTGTTTTTT
NA,TRBV10-3,NA,TRBJ2-5,CAISSGQVRETQYF,TGTGCCATCAGTAGTGGGCAGGTACGAGAGACCCAGTACTTC
NA,TRBV6-5,NA,TRBJ2-4,CASKGHGTAQYF,TGTGCCAGCAAGGGACACGGAACGGCTCAGTACTTC
once,TRBV7-3,NA,TRBJ2-3,CASSPFGASTDTQYF,TGTGCCAGCAGCCCCTTTGGGGCTAGCACAGATACGCAGTATTTT
large,TRBV29-1,NA,TRBJ2-7,CSVDLGADEQYF,TGCAGCGTTGATCTGGGGGCGGACGAGCAGTACTTC
NA,TRBV7-6,TRBD1,TRBJ1-1,CASSLGSRQGAEAFF,TGTGCCAGCAGCTTAGGGTCTAGACAGGGAGCTGAAGCTTTCTTT
NA,TRBV5-4,TRBD2,TRBJ2-3,CASSLLTSGTSTDTQYF,TGTGCCAGCAGCTTGTTGACTAGCGGGACTTCCACAGATACGCAGTATTTT
NA,TRBV6-6,NA,TRBJ2-7,CASGHVLYEQYF,TGTGCCAGCGGTCATGTACTCTACGAGCAGTACTTC
NA,TRBV5-1,NA,TRBJ2-1,CASSLAPGDNEQFF,TGCGCCAGCAGCTTGGCGCCAGGGGACAATGAGCAGTTCTTC
once,TRBV18,TRBD1,TRBJ1-2,CASSPNDRGPGYTF,TGTGCCAGCTCACCGAATGACAGGGGGCCAGGCTACACCTTC
NA,TRBV28,NA,TRBJ2-2,CASSPPTNTGELFF,TGTGCCAGCAGTCCCCCCACGAACACCGGGGAGCTGTTTTTT
NA,TRBV2,TRBD2,TRBJ2-1,CASKSGGPGNEQFF,TGTGCCAGCAAATCGGGAGGGCCGGGAAATGAGCAGTTCTTC